The 18 T cell receptor beta chains presented below share a single source sample, sequenced in a study of shared clonotypes between healthy human individuals. Sequencing was performed with immunoSEQ multiplex PCR; in TCRdb, only in-frame clones are kept and a portion is missing. The sample yields some 2,000,000 clones, 85% to 95% seen once. The sample consisted of naive CD4+ T cells sorted from blood. As to subset: CD45RA+ positively selected. These receptors were collected from a man younger than 35 in good health.

As for this clone: The sample carries other DNA sequences with the same CDR3. The chain recombines TRBV10-3 with TRBJ1-4; 7 bases are shared with TRBD1. The germline V gene has CDR1 ENHRY and CDR2 SYGVKD. Trimming removed 0 bases from V and 5 bases from J; junction bases left unmatched: 3. CDR3 length: 15 amino acids. CDR3 nucleotides: TGTGCCATCAGTGAGTCAGGGGGCCCCAATGAAAAACTGTTTTTT. Amino acid sequence: CAISESGGPNEKLFF.

V is TRBV7-9 and J is TRBJ2-1; D is uncertain. The CDR3 loop spans 13 amino acids. The germline gives CDR1 SEHNR, CDR2 FQNEAQ (reference sequence). V was trimmed by 4 bases and J by 2 bases, leaving 6 bases between them. The CDR3 DNA follows: TGTGCCAGCAGCTCAATGACCTACAATGAGCAGTTCTTC. Encoded protein: CASSSMTYNEQFF.

V is TRBV19 and J is TRBJ1-6, with D perhaps TRBD1 (6 bases). This CDR3 is 16 amino acids long. The V gene's germline CDR1 is LNHDA and CDR2 SQIVND (reference sequence). V was trimmed by 4 bases and J by 8 bases, leaving 18 bases between them. In DNA form, the CDR3 reads TGTGCCAGTAGTACAACTGGGGGCGCGAGGGATTCACCCCTCCACTTT. This gives the protein CASSTTGGARDSPLHF.

The chain combines TRBV27 with TRBJ1-2; tentative D call: TRBD1 (5 bases). Germline V gives CDR1 MNHEY, CDR2 SMNVEV (reference sequence). The CDR3 runs 16 residues. The V gene lost 5 bases and the J gene lost 4 bases, with 20 bases spanning the gap. CDR3 amino acids: CASSPRDLTPLYGYTF. The CDR3 DNA is TGTGCCAGCAGTCCCCGGGACCTAACCCCACTCTATGGCTACACCTTC.

This clone was detected a few times. This chain connects TRBV6-6 to TRBJ1-1; D unresolved. CDR1 is MNHNY and CDR2 is SVGAGI in the germline V gene (reference sequence). The ends were cut back, 0 bases at V and 1 base at J, with 3 bases in the middle. This CDR3 spans 13 amino acids. CDR3 nucleotide sequence: TGTGCCAGCAGTTACTCTGCGAACACTGAAGCTTTCTTT. Amino acid sequence: CASSYSANTEAFF.

The V gene is TRBV11-3, the J gene TRBJ2-1, with 8 positions matching TRBD1. The CDR3 is 17 residues long. V shed 3 bases and J 0 bases; nucleotides not matched to a gene: 7. Germline CDR1 is SGHNT and CDR2 is YENEEA. The CDR3 reads CASSLTGTGGSYNEQFF. The CDR3 coding sequence is TGTGCCAGCAGCTTGACCGGGACAGGAGGCTCCTACAATGAGCAGTTCTTC. Drawing the rest from reference TRBV11-3 and TRBJ2-1, the complete variable domain is EAGVVQSPRYKIIEKKQPVAFWCNPISGHNTLYWYLQNLGQGPELLIRYENEEAVDDSQLPKDRFSAERLKGVDSTLKIQPAELGDSAVYLCASSLTGTGGSYNEQFFGPGTRLTVL.

For this clone: Given a much more abundant clone one base away, this may be a read error. The chain joins TRBV9 to TRBJ1-6; 8 positions match TRBD1. The CDR3 is made up of 14 amino acids. CDR1 SGDLS and CDR2 YYNGEE come from the germline V gene. The ends lost 3 bases at V and 7 bases at J; junction bases unmatched: 3. The CDR3 DNA reads as TGTGCCAGCAGCGCCGACAGGGGAAATTCACCCCTCCACTTT. Translated: CASSADRGNSPLHF.

The CDR3 DNA reads as TGCGCCAGCAGACCGGAGGGTGCAGGAAAACTGTTTTTT. Amino acids: CASRPEGAGKLFF. The V and J genes are TRBV5-1 and TRBJ1-4, with D hard to call. Germline V gives CDR1 SGHRS, CDR2 YFSETQ. This CDR3 contains 13 residues. Trimming removed 5 bases from V and 10 bases from J, with 15 bases in between.

The V gene is TRBV5-4, the J gene TRBJ2-7; D may be TRBD2 (6 bases). CDR1 and CDR2 from the germline V gene are SGHNT and YYREEE (reference sequence). The CDR3 contains 13 residues. V gave up 1 base and J gave up 5 bases, with 10 bases separating them. CDR3: CASSLIGGDEQYF. The CDR3 DNA is TGTGCCAGCAGCTTGATCGGAGGGGACGAGCAGTACTTC.

This chain links TRBV10-3 with TRBJ2-3, with 7 bases fitting TRBD1. J was trimmed by 1 base and V by 7 bases; bases with no gene match: 8. Germline-derived CDR1 and CDR2 are ENHRY and SYGVKD. The CDR3 has 15 residues. CDR3 coding DNA: TGTGCCATCACCGATGACAGGGCGGGCACAGATACGCAGTATTTT. Its protein is CAITDDRAGTDTQYF.

This clone showed up just once. In the same sample, other DNA sequences code for this CDR3. The chain carries TRBV7-2 and TRBJ1-2; D not certain. The CDR3 has 14 amino acids. The V gene's germline CDR1 is SGHTA and CDR2 FQGNSA. Trimming removed 3 bases from V and 0 bases from J, with 8 bases in between. This CDR3 is CASSFGSANYGYTF. CDR3 nucleotides: TGTGCCAGCAGCTTTGGTTCAGCTAACTATGGCTACACCTTC.

This chain joins TRBV6-5 and TRBJ1-2, with D uncertain. The length of the CDR3 is 12 residues. Germline CDR1 is MNHEY and CDR2 is SVGAGI. V lost 8 bases and J 2 bases, leaving 9 bases between the germline ends. CDR3 in DNA: TGTGCCAGCGCCCCGCAGAACTATGGCTACACCTTC. Its protein product is CASAPQNYGYTF.

The chain recombines TRBV6-5 with TRBJ1-6; D gene uncertain. V lost 4 bases to trimming and J lost 3 bases, with 10 bases between them. Germline V gene lookup returns CDR1 MNHEY and CDR2 SVGAGI. The CDR3 contains 15 residues. The CDR3: CASSLGIRYNSPLHF. The CDR3 bases are TGTGCCAGCAGTTTAGGAATCCGCTATAATTCACCCCTCCACTTT.

This clone was counted once. The chain carries TRBV7-9 and TRBJ2-5, with 7 bases aligning to TRBD1. J lost 7 bases, V lost 5 bases, and 4 bases had no gene match. Germline V gene data show CDR1 as SEHNR and CDR2 as FQNEAQ (reference sequence). The CDR3 spans 12 residues. The CDR3 nucleotides read TGTGCCAGCAGCCAACCAGGGGGGACCCAGTACTTC. Residues: CASSQPGGTQYF.

The chain employs TRBV19 and TRBJ1-1, with 7 bases aligning to TRBD1. The J segment lost 4 bases and the V segment lost 5 bases, leaving 10 bases of the junction unmatched. The CDR3 runs 15 residues. Germline loops: CDR1 LNHDA, CDR2 SQIVND (reference sequence). This chain's CDR3 is CASSFHRGGGTEAFF. In DNA form, the CDR3 reads TGTGCCAGTAGTTTTCACAGGGGAGGCGGCACTGAAGCTTTCTTT. The full variable domain, completed using reference TRBV19 and TRBJ1-1, is DGGITQSPKYLFRKEGQNVTLSCEQNLNHDAMYWYRQDPGQGLRLIYYSQIVNDFQKGDIAEGYSVSREKKESFPLTVTSAQKNPTAFYLCASSFHRGGGTEAFFGQGTRLTVV.

The chain couples TRBV9 to TRBJ2-3; the match to TRBD1 covers 7 bases. Losses at the gene ends were 1 base for V and 2 bases for J; bases not matched to a gene: 4. Germline values: CDR1 SGDLS, CDR2 YYNGEE. The CDR3 has 15 amino acids. The CDR3 coding sequence is TGTGCCAGCAGCGTATGGGACAGCGTCACAGATACGCAGTATTTT. It yields the protein CASSVWDSVTDTQYF. Full variable domain (outside the CDR3, taken from reference TRBV9 and TRBJ2-3): DSGVTQTPKHLITATGQRVTLRCSPRSGDLSVYWYQQSLDQGLQFLIQYYNGEERAKGNILERFSAQQFPDLHSELNLSSLELGDSALYFCASSVWDSVTDTQYFGPGTRLTVL.

As concerns this clone: In the same sample, other DNA sequences code for this CDR3. The rearrangement uses TRBV6-6 and TRBJ2-1; 7 bases align to TRBD1. The CDR3 extends over 15 amino acids. Germline CDR1 is MNHNY and CDR2 is SVGAGI (reference sequence). The ends lost 4 bases at V and 3 bases at J; junction bases unmatched: 6. In nucleotides, the CDR3 is TGTGCCAGCAGTTTAACCGGGACAGTCTACAATGAGCAGTTCTTC. Translated: CASSLTGTVYNEQFF.

The chain couples TRBV13 to TRBJ1-1; no clear D gene. The CDR3 is 15 amino acids. Germline-derived CDR1 and CDR2 are PRHDT and FYEKMQ (reference sequence). The V and J ends lost 5 bases and 0 bases respectively, with 13 bases between them. CDR3 region: CASSLLISVNTEAFF. In nucleotides, the CDR3 is TGTGCCAGCAGCCTCCTAATTTCTGTGAACACTGAAGCTTTCTTT.